This entry describes one T cell receptor (beta chain). This sample is drawn from a study of Graves' ophthalmopathy and Graves' hyperthyroidism. Amplification of TCR beta CDR3 regions used RNA transcripts. Second-round multiplex PCR followed a first-round RT-PCR using HTBI primers. One entry per CDR3 protein, called by TCRdb with MiXCR from the multiplex PCR reads. The table lists 260,000 or so distinct CDR3 sequences, around 50% of them singletons. Germline CDR1 reads ENHRY; CDR2 reads SYGVKD. There are 14 residues in the CDR3. V dropped 7 bases and J dropped 1; count of bases not matched to a gene: 6. Presentation of ophthalmopathy in the donors involved moderate-to-severe activity, CAS ≥3, NOSPECS ≥4 and a duration under 3 months.

The V and J genes are TRBV10-3 and TRBJ1-1, with TRBD1 identical over 7 bases. The origin of this receptor is an adult man with Graves' ophthalmopathy. Sequenced input: peripheral blood. The CDR3: CAITKGTANTEAFF. The CDR3 region has the DNA TGTGCCATCACCAAAGGGACAGCGAACACTGAAGCTTTCTTT.